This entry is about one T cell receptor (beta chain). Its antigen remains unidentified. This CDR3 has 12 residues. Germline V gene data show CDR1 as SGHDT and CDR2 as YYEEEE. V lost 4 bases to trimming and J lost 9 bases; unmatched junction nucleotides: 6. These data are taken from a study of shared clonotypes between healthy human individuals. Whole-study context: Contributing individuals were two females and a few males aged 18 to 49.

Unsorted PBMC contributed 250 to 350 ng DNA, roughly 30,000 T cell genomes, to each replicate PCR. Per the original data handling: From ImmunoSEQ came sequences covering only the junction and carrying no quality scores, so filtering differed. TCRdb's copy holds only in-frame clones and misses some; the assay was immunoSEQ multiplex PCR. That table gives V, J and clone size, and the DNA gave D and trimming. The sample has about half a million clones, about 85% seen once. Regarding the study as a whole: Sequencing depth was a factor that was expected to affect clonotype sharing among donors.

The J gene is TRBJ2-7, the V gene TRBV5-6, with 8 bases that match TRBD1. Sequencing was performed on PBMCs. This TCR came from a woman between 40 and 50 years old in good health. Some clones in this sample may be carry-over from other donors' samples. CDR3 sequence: CASSPGTGAQYF. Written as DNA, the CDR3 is TGTGCCAGCAGCCCAGGGACAGGCGCGCAGTACTTC.